Sequencing of this T cell receptor beta chain was carried out in a study of tumour-infiltrating T cells in Burkitt lymphoma (TCRdb year 2020). Background for the entire study: TCR repertoire data were correlated with clinical outcome; productive clonality predicted overall and progression-free survival, independent of established prognosticators including age at diagnosis.

Library preparation employed the immunoSEQ multiplex PCR assay. As stored in TCRdb, this immuneACCESS dataset retains in-frame rearrangements with V and J assigned. A fraction of the clones does not appear; measured against another copy, unresolved V genes explain less than half of the discrepancy, and the remainder lacks a known reason. The sample has about 5,600 clones on record, roughly a sixth of them singletons. Clones ranked in the top ten supply approximately 14% of the sample. The sample holds a few counts of this clone. There is no known antigen for this receptor. The record has no base qualities; no much larger clone is one base away. V lost 0 bases and J lost 6 bases, and the count of bases not matched to a germline gene is 3. The CDR3 starts with the cysteine, ends with the phenylalanine, and has 14 residues. Only the CDR3 region is kept as DNA, spanning 42 bases read in frame from base 1. Taken from the germline V gene, the CDR1 and CDR2 loops are SGDLS and YYNGEE.

The chain uses TRBV9 and TRBJ2-3; 8 bases in the middle match TRBD1. Material for sequencing was tumor tissue. The sequence derives from a human donor with diffuse large B-cell lymphoma. The base sequence is TGTGCCAGCAGCGTAGCAGGGGGCGCGGATACGCAGTATTTT. The resulting protein is CASSVAGGADTQYF.